The TCR beta chain under discussion was sequenced for a study of T cells in Graves' hyperthyroidism and ophthalmopathy. Researchers took RNA transcripts and amplified the TCR beta CDR3 regions from them. HTBI primers were the set used in a first-round RT-PCR of the TCR CDR3. MiXCR, applied by TCRdb to the multiplex PCR reads, yields one record per CDR3 protein. Here the sample spans 500,000 to 750,000 distinct CDR3 sequences, about a sixth being singletons. General study points: Before onset, ophthalmopathy was predicted by the model a median around 6.2 months earlier. Among clonotypes expanded in thyroid above 0.001, most were also found in blood.

Germline CDR1 DFQATT, CDR2 SNEGSKA (reference sequence). The ends lost 3 bases at V and 5 bases at J; junction bases unmatched: 6. The CDR3 spans 14 residues. Fresh 10 ml peripheral blood yielded PBMCs. Note on this clonotype: Its specificity is not known.

Sequencing was performed on blood. The receptor's source is a woman aged 25 to 39 with Graves' hyperthyroidism. J is TRBJ2-7 and V is TRBV20-1; 11 bases agree with TRBD1. CDR3 in amino acids: CSASRGQGADEQYF. The CDR3, as DNA: TGCAGTGCTAGTAGAGGACAGGGGGCGGACGAGCAGTACTTC.